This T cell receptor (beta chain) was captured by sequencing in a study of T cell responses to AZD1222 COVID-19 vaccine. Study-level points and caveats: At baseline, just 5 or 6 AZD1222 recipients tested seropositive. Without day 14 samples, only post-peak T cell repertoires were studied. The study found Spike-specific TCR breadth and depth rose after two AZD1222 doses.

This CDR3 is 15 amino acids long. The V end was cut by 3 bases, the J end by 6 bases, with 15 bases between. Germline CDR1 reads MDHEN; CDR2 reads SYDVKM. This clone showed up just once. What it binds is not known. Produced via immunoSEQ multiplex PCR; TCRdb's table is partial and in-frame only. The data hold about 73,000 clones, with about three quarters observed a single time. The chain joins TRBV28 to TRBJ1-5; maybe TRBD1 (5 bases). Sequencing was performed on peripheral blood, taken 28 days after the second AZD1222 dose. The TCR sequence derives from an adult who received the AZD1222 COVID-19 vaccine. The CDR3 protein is CASSLAGMPGQPQHF. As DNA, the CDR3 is TGTGCCAGCAGTTTGGCAGGGATGCCCGGTCAGCCCCAGCATTTT.